These 32 T cell receptor beta chains originate from one sample sequenced in a study of blood T cell repertoires in COVID-19. Assay: immunoSEQ multiplex PCR; the TCRdb copy retains only in-frame clones and omits some. The repertoire includes fewer than 40,000 clones, under 90% of them detected once, and less than 7% sits in the top ten. What was sequenced was peripheral blood. The receptor source for this set is a human donor in a cohort sampled during active COVID-19.

Only a few counts were recorded for this clone. This chain connects TRBV11-2 to TRBJ1-6; 12 nucleotides align to TRBD1. This CDR3 has 14 residues. Germline V gene lookup returns CDR1 SGHAT and CDR2 FQNNGV. J was trimmed by 11 bases and V by 3 bases; bases with no gene match: 2. The CDR3 sequence is CASSLGQGATPLHF. The CDR3 region has the DNA TGTGCCAGCAGCTTGGGACAGGGGGCTACACCCCTCCACTTT. The variable domain in full, with the rest retrieved from reference TRBV11-2 and TRBJ1-6, is EAGVAQSPRYKIIEKRQSVAFWCNPISGHATLYWYQQILGQGPKLLIQFQNNGVVDDSQLPKDRFSAERLKGVDSTLKIQPAKLEDSAVYLCASSLGQGATPLHFGNGTRLTVT.

This chain links TRBV5-1 with TRBJ2-7; 10 bases line up with TRBD1. This CDR3 has 15 residues. J lost 6 bases, V lost 3 bases, and 9 bases had no gene match. Germline lookup yields CDR1 SGHRS and CDR2 YFSETQ. CDR3 in DNA: TGCGCCAGCAGCTATCCGGGACAGGGGCCCATCGAGCAGTACTTC. It yields the protein CASSYPGQGPIEQYF.

The chain joins TRBV29-1 to TRBJ2-5; D is undetermined. The CDR3 is made up of 12 amino acids. With 4 bases removed from V and 4 bases from J, the gap between germline ends came to 10 bases. Germline V gene sequence: CDR1 SQVTM, CDR2 ANQGSEA. The DNA for the CDR3 is TGCAGCGTTGCCGATGGCTTAGAGACCCAGTACTTC. As protein: CSVADGLETQYF.

V gene TRBV2 combines with J gene TRBJ2-1; TRBD1 is a possible D gene (6 bases). Trimming removed 2 bases at V and 0 bases at J, with 11 bases between. Per germline, CDR1 SNHLY and CDR2 FYNNEI. This CDR3 comprises 16 residues. CDR3 sequence (DNA): TGTGCCAGCAGTGAAATCGGCAGGGGCTCCTACAATGAGCAGTTCTTC. Its protein product is CASSEIGRGSYNEQFF.

The V and J genes are TRBV18 and TRBJ2-3; D gene uncertain. The CDR3 is 16 amino acids. Germline V gives CDR1 KGHSH, CDR2 LQKENI. V was trimmed by 5 bases and J by 2 bases, leaving 17 bases between them. CDR3 region: CASSSRQPGYTDTQYF. The CDR3 coding sequence is TGTGCCAGCTCATCTCGACAACCTGGATACACAGATACGCAGTATTTT.

The chain employs TRBV4-1 and TRBJ2-6; D possibly corresponds to TRBD1 (6 bases). This CDR3 comprises 17 residues. Germline V gene sequence: CDR1 MGHRA, CDR2 YSYEKL. Trimming shortened V by 8 bases and J by 0 bases, and 17 bases separated the two germline ends. In nucleotides, the CDR3 is TGCGCCAGCTCCCCCAAGGGGGTCTACTCTGGGGCCAACGTCCTGACTTTC. Translated, it gives CASSPKGVYSGANVLTF.

The CDR3 DNA reads TGTGCCAGCTCACCAGGGGCGAGGACGGTAAATTCACCCCTCCACTTT. This translates into CASSPGARTVNSPLHF. The V gene is TRBV18, the J gene TRBJ1-6, with a possible D match to TRBD1 (5 bases). CDR1 KGHSH and CDR2 LQKENI come from the germline V gene. The CDR3 runs 16 residues. The V end was cut by 2 bases, the J end by 7 bases, with 15 bases between.

V and J are TRBV2 and TRBJ2-6, with D tentatively TRBD1 (6 bases). With 4 bases removed from V and 1 base from J, the gap between germline ends came to 14 bases. The germline CDR1 and CDR2 sequences are SNHLY and FYNNEI. The CDR3 extends over 17 amino acids. The CDR3 DNA reads as TGTGCCAGCAGTGGACAGGCAGGGGCATCTGGGGCCAACGTCCTGACTTTC. Translation: CASSGQAGASGANVLTF. Full variable domain (rest looked up from reference TRBV2 and TRBJ2-6): EPEVTQTPSHQVTQMGQEVILRCVPISNHLYFYWYRQILGQKVEFLVSFYNNEISEKSEIFDDQFSVERPDGSNFTLKIRSTKLEDSAMYFCASSGQAGASGANVLTFGAGSRLTVL.

The chain links TRBV5-1 to TRBJ2-1, with 11 nucleotides matching TRBD2. Germline CDR1 is SGHRS and CDR2 is YFSETQ. Germline trimming cut 5 bases from V and 9 bases from J; bases unmatched to any gene: 16. The CDR3 spans 17 residues. CDR3 sequence reads: CASSQTSGGASELEQFF. For the CDR3, the DNA is TGCGCCAGCAGTCAAACTAGCGGGGGCGCCTCCGAACTTGAGCAGTTCTTC.

V is TRBV18 and J is TRBJ2-7; TRBD2 matches 16 bases. Trimming took 3 bases from V and 7 from J; bases not matched to a gene: 3. Germline V gene sequence: CDR1 KGHSH, CDR2 LQKENI. The CDR3 has 15 amino acids. CDR3 loop: CASSPGLAGGGEQYF. DNA of the CDR3: TGTGCCAGCTCACCGGGACTAGCGGGAGGGGGAGAGCAGTACTTC.

The V call is TRBV6-1, the J call TRBJ1-2, with D possibly being TRBD1 (6 bases). With 2 bases removed from V and 4 bases from J, the gap between germline ends came to 11 bases. This CDR3 region has 14 residues. CDR1 and CDR2 from the germline V gene are MNHNS and SASEGT. The CDR3 loop reads CASSEQRQVYGYTF. For the CDR3, the DNA is TGTGCCAGCAGTGAACAAAGACAGGTCTATGGCTACACCTTC.

The chain employs TRBV27 and TRBJ2-3, with TRBD2 matching over 12 bases. Per germline, CDR1 MNHEY and CDR2 SMNVEV (reference sequence). Germline trimming cut 3 bases from V and 2 bases from J; bases unmatched to any gene: 6. The CDR3 contains 17 residues. CDR3 in amino acids: CASSLHGLAGPTDTQYF. CDR3 DNA sequence: TGTGCCAGCAGTTTGCACGGACTAGCGGGGCCCACAGATACGCAGTATTTT.

This chain joins TRBV3-1 (or the pseudogene TRBV3-2) and TRBJ1-2; possibly TRBD1 for D (5 bases). Trimming removed 1 base from V and 4 bases from J, with 10 bases in between. Germline V gene sequence: CDR1 LGHDT, CDR2 YNNKEL (reference sequence). The CDR3 runs 14 residues. Written as DNA, the CDR3 is TGTGCCAGCAGCCAAGTGACAGTGGGCTATGGCTACACCTTC. Translated, it gives CASSQVTVGYGYTF.

The V and J genes are TRBV6-5 and TRBJ2-7; 12 bases match TRBD1. The CDR3 contains 15 residues. Trimming at V came to 2 bases and at J to 5 bases, leaving 4 bases not matched to a gene. Germline V CDR1 and CDR2: MNHEY, SVGAGI. CDR3 in amino acids: CASSYRDRGLNEQYF. As DNA, the CDR3 is TGTGCCAGCAGTTACCGGGACAGGGGGCTAAACGAGCAGTACTTC.

The rearrangement uses TRBV15 and TRBJ2-7, with TRBD1 matching over 7 bases. The CDR3 is made up of 13 amino acids. Germline CDR1 is LNHNV and CDR2 is YYDKDF (reference sequence). V shed 5 bases and J 3 bases; nucleotides not matched to a gene: 4. CDR3 region: CATSSRDSYEQYF. The CDR3 bases are TGTGCCACCAGCTCCCGGGACAGCTACGAGCAGTACTTC.

This clone was recorded only once. The chain combines TRBV5-4 with TRBJ2-7, with TRBD2 as a possible D gene (5 bases). This CDR3 is built from 13 residues. CDR1 and CDR2 (germline): SGHNT, YYREEE (reference sequence). The V and J ends lost 3 bases and 1 base respectively, with 8 bases between them. Here the CDR3 DNA reads TGTGCCAGCAGCTCCAGGACTTCCTACGAGCAGTACTTC. This encodes CASSSRTSYEQYF.

The V and J genes are TRBV6-5 and TRBJ1-1, with TRBD1 matching 11 bases. Germline V gene lookup returns CDR1 MNHEY and CDR2 SVGAGI. There are 14 residues in the CDR3. Trimming cost V 4 bases and J 6 bases; bases outside gene matches: 4. The CDR3, as DNA: TGTGCCAGCAGTTCCGGACAGGGGGCCGCTGAAGCTTTCTTT. This encodes CASSSGQGAAEAFF.

This clone was recorded only once. V gene TRBV25-1 combines with J gene TRBJ2-1; 12 positions match TRBD2. The CDR3 is 16 amino acids. Germline V CDR1 and CDR2: MGHDK, SYGVNS. Trimming removed 5 bases from V and 9 bases from J; junction bases left unmatched: 11. CDR3 sequence reads: CASSNSSGGATGEQFF. The CDR3 DNA sequence: TGTGCCAGCAGTAACTCTAGCGGGGGGGCGACTGGTGAGCAGTTCTTC.

The V gene is TRBV19, the J gene TRBJ1-1; tentatively, D is TRBD1 (5 bases). With 9 bases removed from V and 4 bases from J, the gap between germline ends came to 18 bases. This CDR3 region has 14 residues. In germline, CDR1 is LNHDA, CDR2 SQIVND (reference sequence). The CDR3 coding sequence is TGTGCCAGCACTCCCTCGCAGGGAATCACTGAAGCTTTCTTT. Translation gives CASTPSQGITEAFF.

The V call is TRBV2, the J call TRBJ2-7; tentative D call: TRBD2 (5 bases). Germline assignment: CDR1 SNHLY and CDR2 FYNNEI. V lost 2 bases and J 0 bases, leaving 11 bases between the germline ends. The CDR3 sequence is 15 residues long. The CDR3 protein is CASSEFSDSSYEQYF. Written as DNA, the CDR3 is TGTGCCAGCAGTGAATTTAGCGATAGCTCCTACGAGCAGTACTTC.

This rearrangement joins TRBV6-5 to TRBJ1-6; 7 nucleotides line up with TRBD1. CDR3 size: 16 residues. V trimming: 0 bases; J trimming: 7 bases; junction bases outside the gene matches: 6. Germline V lookup: CDR1 MNHEY, CDR2 SVGAGI. DNA of the CDR3: TGTGCCAGCAGTTACTCCGCCGGGACAGCGAATTCACCCCTCCACTTT. Amino acid sequence: CASSYSAGTANSPLHF.

The chain recombines TRBV30 with TRBJ2-3; 11 bases map to TRBD2. With 5 bases clipped from V and 3 bases from J, the junction kept 16 bases outside the gene matches. This CDR3 comprises 18 residues. Germline V gene lookup returns CDR1 GTSNPN and CDR2 SVGIG (reference sequence). The CDR3 here is CAWARSQTRLAGTDTQYF. The CDR3, as DNA: TGTGCCTGGGCAAGATCCCAAACGAGACTAGCGGGGACAGATACGCAGTATTTT.

V usage is TRBV28 and J usage is TRBJ1-2; D perhaps matches TRBD1 (6 bases). V dropped 6 bases and J dropped 7 bases, with 18 bases sitting between them. Germline CDR1 reads MDHEN; CDR2 reads SYDVKM. The CDR3 runs to 14 residues. The CDR3 loop reads CASSPEDRQPGYTF. DNA of the CDR3: TGTGCCAGCAGCCCCGAGGACAGACAACCTGGCTACACCTTC.

This clone has just a few counts. This rearrangement joins TRBV11-3 to TRBJ1-5; weak D call: TRBD1 (5 bases). The CDR3 is made up of 17 amino acids. Germline CDR1 is SGHNT and CDR2 is YENEEA. V lost 5 bases and J 1 base, leaving 18 bases between the germline ends. The CDR3 DNA is TGTGCCAGCAGCCCGGGGCGGAGGGGCGGAAGCAATCAGCCCCAGCATTTT. This sequence encodes CASSPGRRGGSNQPQHF.

The chain joins TRBV16 to TRBJ1-1; D not certain. Germline assignment: CDR1 KGHSY and CDR2 FQNENV. The CDR3 contains 17 residues. V was pared by 2 bases and J by 0 bases, with 16 bases between. For the CDR3, the DNA is TGTGCCAGCAGCCAAGGTAGGTTGGGCAGCCTGAACACTGAAGCTTTCTTT. This translates into CASSQGRLGSLNTEAFF.

In its sample, this clone was seen once. This chain joins TRBV4-3 and TRBJ1-2; the D gene is possibly TRBD1 (6 bases). The germline gives CDR1 LGHNA, CDR2 YSLEER. CDR3 length equals 14 residues. V was trimmed by 5 bases and J by 2 bases, leaving 12 bases between them. CDR3 loop: CASSSNQGNYGYTF. For the CDR3, the DNA is TGCGCCAGCAGCTCTAATCAGGGGAACTATGGCTACACCTTC.

The chain combines TRBV19 with TRBJ1-2; D not resolved. This CDR3 comprises 16 residues. Looked up from germline, CDR1 is LNHDA and CDR2 is SQIVND (reference sequence). With 5 bases removed from V and 5 bases from J, the gap between germline ends came to 21 bases. The DNA of the CDR3 is TGTGCCAGTAGTGTCTCATATGGCCAATTTTCTTATGGCTACACCTTC. Its protein is CASSVSYGQFSYGYTF. The full variable domain, in which reference TRBV19 and TRBJ1-2 provide the parts outside the CDR3, is DGGITQSPKYLFRKEGQNVTLSCEQNLNHDAMYWYRQDPGQGLRLIYYSQIVNDFQKGDIAEGYSVSREKKESFPLTVTSAQKNPTAFYLCASSVSYGQFSYGYTFGSGTRLTVV.

There are a few counts of this clone. The chain recombines TRBV3-1 (or the pseudogene TRBV3-2) with TRBJ1-3; 7 bases agree with TRBD1. V was clipped by 3 bases and J by 3 bases; unmatched bases: 5. The CDR3 is 15 amino acids. CDR1 LGHDT and CDR2 YNNKEL come from the germline V gene (reference sequence). The CDR3 DNA sequence: TGTGCCAGCAGCCAGCATCAGGGGGTTGGAAACACCATATATTTT. Translating gives CASSQHQGVGNTIYF.

This CDR3 is CASSSGTAQSIGETQYF. The CDR3 DNA follows: TGCGCCAGCAGCTCCGGGACAGCTCAATCAATCGGAGAGACCCAGTACTTC. This chain joins TRBV5-1 and TRBJ2-5, with 7 bases aligning to TRBD1. Germline CDR1 and CDR2: SGHRS and YFSETQ. V lost 3 bases, J lost 4 bases, and 15 bases stayed unmatched. The CDR3 has 17 amino acids.

This chain connects TRBV3-1 (or the pseudogene TRBV3-2) to TRBJ1-3; 10 positions match TRBD1. The V segment lost 4 bases and the J segment 4 bases; nucleotides outside the gene matches: 7. This CDR3 is built from 16 residues. From germline, CDR1 is LGHDT and CDR2 YNNKEL (reference sequence). CDR3 in DNA: TGTGCCAGCAGCCTGACAGGGGGCGCGGGCGGAAACACCATATATTTT. Translating it yields CASSLTGGAGGNTIYF.

The chain employs TRBV18 and TRBJ2-7, with D unclear. V lost 5 bases, J lost 4 bases, and 12 bases lay in between. This CDR3 region has 13 residues. Germline values: CDR1 KGHSH, CDR2 LQKENI. Here the CDR3 reads CASSGNRNYEQYF. Here the CDR3 DNA reads TGTGCCAGCTCAGGTAACAGAAATTACGAGCAGTACTTC.

The chain combines TRBV28 with TRBJ1-2, with no clear D. This CDR3 is built from 12 residues. V was shortened by 10 bases and J by 6 bases, with 15 bases between the two germline ends. CDR1 is MDHEN and CDR2 is SYDVKM in the germline V gene. CDR3 protein: CATPGQRDGYTF. In nucleotides, the CDR3 is TGTGCCACCCCCGGGCAGAGGGATGGCTACACCTTC.